Listed here are 9 T cell receptor beta chains from one sample, sequenced in a study of type 1 and type 2 diabetes patients. Amplification started from genomic DNA. Multiplex PCR with 30 forward and 13 reverse primers amplified the TCR beta CDR3. TCRdb itself ran the multiplex PCR reads through MiXCR, one entry per CDR3 protein. The sample carries fewer than 350,000 distinct CDR3 sequences, approximately 45% recorded once. Sequenced: peripheral blood mononuclear cells (PBMCs). The receptors shown here come from a man in his late teens or twenties with type 2 diabetes.

This clonotype was observed at least ten times. The chain couples TRBV15 to TRBJ2-2; D ambiguous. Germline CDR1 LNHNV, CDR2 YYDKDF (reference sequence). CDR3 length: 14 residues. V lost 0 bases and J lost 6, with 8 bases in between. The CDR3 here is CATSRDRPPGELFF. The CDR3 DNA reads as TGTGCCACCAGCAGAGATCGCCCACCCGGGGAGCTGTTTTTT.

This clonotype was detected many times. The J gene is TRBJ2-6, the V gene TRBV15; D perhaps matches TRBD1 (6 bases). There are 16 residues in the CDR3. The germline V gene encodes CDR1 LNHNV and CDR2 YYDKDF (reference sequence). V was cut by 3 bases and J by 4 bases, with 13 bases left in between. The CDR3 protein is CATSRETGPGANVLTF. For the CDR3, the DNA is TGTGCCACCAGCAGGGAGACAGGTCCCGGGGCCAACGTCCTGACTTTC.

V and J are TRBV27 and TRBJ1-1, with D tentatively TRBD1 (6 bases). The ends were cut back, 5 bases at V and 9 bases at J, with 19 bases in the middle. This CDR3 is built from 14 residues. CDR1 is MNHEY, CDR2 SMNVEV, per germline (reference sequence). The CDR3 DNA sequence: TGTGCCAGCAGTGATTCCGGGGGCTCCCCGCAAGCTTTCTTT. Translation: CASSDSGGSPQAFF.

This clonotype was detected only a few times. The chain employs TRBV7-2 and TRBJ2-3, with D perhaps matching TRBD2 (6 bases). The CDR3 covers 14 residues. Trimming removed 3 bases from V and 5 bases from J, with 12 bases in between. Looked up from germline, CDR1 is SGHTA and CDR2 is FQGNSA. The CDR3 loop reads CASSFGGRVDTQYF. Here the CDR3 DNA reads TGTGCCAGCAGCTTCGGAGGGCGTGTAGATACGCAGTATTTT.

This chain uses TRBV10-1 with TRBJ2-2; possibly TRBD1 or TRBD2 for D (5 bases each). Between the trimmed V and J ends, which lost 8 bases and 7 bases, there was a span of 17 bases. Germline CDR1 and CDR2: WNHNN and SYGVQD (reference sequence). The CDR3 is 14 amino acids. CDR3 nucleotides: TGCGCCAGCTCCGCCGGGACCTCGGGCGGGGAGCTGTTTTTT. It specifies CASSAGTSGGELFF.

The chain is built from TRBV2 and TRBJ2-7, with D perhaps matching TRBD2 (6 bases). Trimming removed 4 bases from V and 7 bases from J, with 17 bases in between. The CDR3 has 14 residues. The germline gives CDR1 SNHLY, CDR2 FYNNEI. CDR3 protein: CASSASRAGSEQYF. CDR3 nucleotide sequence: TGTGCCAGCAGTGCGTCCAGGGCGGGGTCGGAGCAGTACTTC. Supplemented by reference TRBV2 and TRBJ2-7, the full variable domain reads EPEVTQTPSHQVTQMGQEVILRCVPISNHLYFYWYRQILGQKVEFLVSFYNNEISEKSEIFDDQFSVERPDGSNFTLKIRSTKLEDSAMYFCASSASRAGSEQYFGPGTRLTVT.

This clonotype was counted at least ten times. V is TRBV25-1 and J is TRBJ2-1; D is perhaps TRBD2 (6 bases). The germline V gene encodes CDR1 MGHDK and CDR2 SYGVNS. The CDR3 length is 16 residues. Trimming pared 3 bases from V and 0 bases from J, leaving 12 bases between. The CDR3 sequence is CASSEAGTDSYNEQFF. The CDR3 nucleotides are TGTGCCAGCAGTGAGGCGGGGACCGACTCCTACAATGAGCAGTTCTTC.

The V gene is TRBV6-6, the J gene TRBJ2-3, with D maybe TRBD1 (8 bases). V was trimmed by 11 bases and J by 1 base, leaving 19 bases between them. The CDR3 has 15 residues. Germline CDR1 reads MNHNY; CDR2 reads SVGAGI (reference sequence). CDR3 sequence: CAGGETGAGTDTQYF. Here the CDR3 DNA reads TGTGCCGGGGGGGAGACAGGGGCGGGCACAGATACGCAGTATTTT.

The chain uses TRBV10-1 and TRBJ2-1; 12 positions match TRBD2. The V gene's germline CDR1 is WNHNN and CDR2 SYGVQD (reference sequence). The CDR3 has 16 residues. With V trimmed by 0 bases and J by 9 bases, 6 bases remained unmatched. The CDR3 sequence: CASSESPSGGGSEQFF. CDR3 bases: TGCGCCAGCAGTGAGTCTCCTAGCGGGGGGGGGAGTGAGCAGTTCTTC.